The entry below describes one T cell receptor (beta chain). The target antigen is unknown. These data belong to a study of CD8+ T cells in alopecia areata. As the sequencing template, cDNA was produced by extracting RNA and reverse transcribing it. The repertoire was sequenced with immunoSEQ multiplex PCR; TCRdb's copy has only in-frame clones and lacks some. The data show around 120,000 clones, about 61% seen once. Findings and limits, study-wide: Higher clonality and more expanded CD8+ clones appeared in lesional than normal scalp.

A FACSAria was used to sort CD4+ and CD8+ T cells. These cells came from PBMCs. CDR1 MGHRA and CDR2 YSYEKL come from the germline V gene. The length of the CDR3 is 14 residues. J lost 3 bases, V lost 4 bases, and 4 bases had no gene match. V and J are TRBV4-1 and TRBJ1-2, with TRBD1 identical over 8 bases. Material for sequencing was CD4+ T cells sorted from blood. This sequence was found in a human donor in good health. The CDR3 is CASSPGTGYYGYTF. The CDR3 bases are TGCGCCAGCAGCCCCGGGACAGGCTACTATGGCTACACCTTC.